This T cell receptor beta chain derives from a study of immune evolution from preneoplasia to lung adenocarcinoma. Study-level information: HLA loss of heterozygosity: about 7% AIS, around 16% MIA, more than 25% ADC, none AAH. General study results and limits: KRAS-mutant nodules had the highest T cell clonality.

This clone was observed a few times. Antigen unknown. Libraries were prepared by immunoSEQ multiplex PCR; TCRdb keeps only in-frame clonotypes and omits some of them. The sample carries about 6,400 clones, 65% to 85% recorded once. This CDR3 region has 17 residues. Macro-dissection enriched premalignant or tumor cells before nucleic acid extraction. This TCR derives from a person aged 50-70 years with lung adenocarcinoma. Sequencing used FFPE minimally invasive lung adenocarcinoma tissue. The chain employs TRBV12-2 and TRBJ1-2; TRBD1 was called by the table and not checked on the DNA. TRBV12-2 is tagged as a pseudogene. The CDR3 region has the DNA TGTGCAAGTCGCTTACCCCGACAGAGTCCAGATGGACGTGGCTACACCTTC. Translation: CASRLPRQSPDGRGYTF.